These T cell receptor beta chains were read from a single sample in a study of regulatory T cells in long-lasting Graves disease. MiXCR, applied by TCRdb to the multiplex PCR reads, yields one record per CDR3 protein. Among 620,000 or so distinct CDR3 sequences listed, around 15% were seen once. These data were also filed under a second study, of T cells in Graves' hyperthyroidism and ophthalmopathy.

The material was peripheral blood mononuclear cells (PBMCs), obtained at new diagnosis, from a patient treated with antithyroid drugs. The origin of the receptors is a young woman with Graves disease. Both conserved end residues are part of each CDR3. D genes are given only for firm matches. Rows give clone size only sometimes, using once, few, many, or a class for an expanded clone.

clone_size j_call cdr3_length v_call d_call cdr3_nt cdr3_aa
. TRBJ2-3 16 TRBV30 TRBD2 TGTGCCTCCCGATCGGCGGGAGGGCCATACACAGATACGCAGTATTTT CASRSAGGPYTDTQYF
few TRBJ1-3 16 TRBV7-3 . TGTGCCAGCAGCTTACGGGACACTCTCTCTGGAAACACCATATATTTT CASSLRDTLSGNTIYF
. TRBJ1-4 13 TRBV20-1 . TGCAGTGGTGGGGGCCTTGGTCATGAAAAACTGTTTTTT CSGGGLGHEKLFF
many TRBJ2-1 15 TRBV20-1 TRBD1 TGCAGTGCTAGAGAGACAGGGAGTTTTAAGAATGAGCAGTTCTTC CSARETGSFKNEQFF
few TRBJ1-2 15 TRBV9 . TGTGCCAGCAAACCAACACCGGGAGTCGACTATGGCTACACCTTC CASKPTPGVDYGYTF
. TRBJ2-5 14 TRBV5-1 . TGCGCCAGCAGCTTGGAGCGCGGGGAAGAGACCCAGTACTTC CASSLERGEETQYF
many TRBJ2-2 18 TRBV6-1 TRBD2 TGTGCCAGCAGTGCCTCGGGACTAGCGGGAGTACATTCTCGGGAGCTGTTTTTT CASSASGLAGVHSRELFF
many TRBJ1-5 15 TRBV6-5 TRBD1 TGTGCCAGCAGTTACCAAGGGGGCTCGGGGCAGCCCCAGCATTTT CASSYQGGSGQPQHF
. TRBJ1-3 16 TRBV7-9 . TGTGCCAGCAGCCTAAAAAATCCGAGCTCTGGAAACACCATATATTTT CASSLKNPSSGNTIYF
few TRBJ2-3 13 TRBV7-3 . TGTGCCAGCAGCATAGGCGGGGCAGATACGCAGTATTTT CASSIGGADTQYF
. TRBJ2-1 16 TRBV15 TRBD1 TGTGCCACCAGCGTCGACCGGGACAGGGACCCCAATGAGCAGTTCTTC CATSVDRDRDPNEQFF
. TRBJ2-7 13 TRBV27 . TGTGCCAGCAGTTTTTACGGAGCTTCGGAGCAGTACTTC CASSFYGASEQYF
many TRBJ1-5 14 TRBV27 . TGTGCCAGCAGTTTATCGGCGAGCAATCAGCCCCAGCATTTT CASSLSASNQPQHF
many TRBJ1-2 14 TRBV19 . TGTGCCAGTTCAAGGACACGGCCGGACTATGGCTACACCTTC CASSRTRPDYGYTF
. TRBJ2-3 15 TRBV18 . TGTGCCAGCTCACCAACAGGGCAATTCACAGATACGCAGTATTTT CASSPTGQFTDTQYF
few TRBJ2-7 14 TRBV7-8 . TGTGCCAGCAGCCACCCGGGACCCAGCTACGAGCAGTACTTC CASSHPGPSYEQYF
few TRBJ2-3 13 TRBV27 . TGTGCCACCGGGGGATTAGACACAGATACGCAGTATTTT CATGGLDTDTQYF
many TRBJ2-5 13 TRBV9 . TGTGCCAGCAGCGCTGGGACGAGGGGGACCCAGTACTTC CASSAGTRGTQYF
. TRBJ2-1 21 TRBV5-1 TRBD2 TGCGCCAGCAGCTTGGGGGGGACTAGCGGGAGAGGAATTTACTCCTACAATGAGCAGTTCTTC CASSLGGTSGRGIYSYNEQFF
once TRBJ1-1 16 TRBV18 TRBD1 TGTGCCAGCTCACCACAGTTCGGGACAGCGAACACTGAAGCTTTCTTT CASSPQFGTANTEAFF
. TRBJ2-2 14 TRBV4-2 TRBD1 TGTGCCAGCAGCCTCGACAGGGGGTCCGGGGAGCTGTTTTTT CASSLDRGSGELFF
. TRBJ2-7 15 TRBV19 . TGTGCCAGTAGTATTTCCGGCAGCGGCACCTACGAGCAGTACTTC CASSISGSGTYEQYF
few TRBJ2-2 18 TRBV7-9 TRBD1 TGTGCCAGCAGCTCTTCAGGGGGCGCTTTGGGGTTCACCGGGGAGCTGTTTTTT CASSSSGGALGFTGELFF
few TRBJ2-2 13 TRBV7-8 . TGTGCCAGCAATAGGGAAAACACCGGGGAGCTGTTTTTT CASNRENTGELFF
. TRBJ2-7 16 TRBV27 . TGTGCCAGCAGTATAGGGGCCGGGACGGCCTCCTACGAGCAGTACTTC CASSIGAGTASYEQYF
few TRBJ1-2 10 TRBV30 . TGTGCCTGTTCTTCAGTTGGCTACACCTTC CACSSVGYTF
. TRBJ1-3 14 TRBV16 . TGTGCCAGCAGCCAATTCGACAGTAGGAACACCATATATTTT CASSQFDSRNTIYF
many TRBJ2-6 16 TRBV20-1 TRBD1 TGCAGTGCTAGAAGGACAGGGATCTCTGGGGCCAACGTCCTGACTTTC CSARRTGISGANVLTF
many TRBJ2-3 21 TRBV2 TRBD2 TGTGCCAGCAGTGACTATCTGCGGGAGAGCACAACACACACATACACAGATACGCAGTATTTT CASSDYLRESTTHTYTDTQYF
many TRBJ2-1 16 TRBV12-3/TRBV12-4 . TGTGCCAGCGCCCACAGACGGACAACCGCCTACAATGAGCAGTTCTTC CASAHRRTTAYNEQFF
many TRBJ2-1 13 TRBV6-9 . TGTGCCAGCAGTTACTCAGCGGTTAATGAGCAGTTCTTC CASSYSAVNEQFF
many TRBJ1-4 14 TRBV2 . TGTGCCAGCAGTGACAAGGGGGGGATTGAAAAACTGTTTTTT CASSDKGGIEKLFF
many TRBJ1-5 16 TRBV6-1 . TGTGCCAGCATGATAATTCGGGGGATCGGCAATCAGCCCCAGCATTTT CASMIIRGIGNQPQHF